This T cell receptor (beta chain) was captured by sequencing in a study of blood T cell repertoires in COVID-19. Across the study: Sites in the United States, Italy and Spain provided acute and convalescent COVID-19 samples.

Authors' methods: By means of reference gene primer amplification, nucleated cell counts were estimated. Profiled with immunoSEQ multiplex PCR; TCRdb holds only in-frame clones, not every one. V and J calls and clone size are those listed in that table; D and trimming were worked out from the DNA. The sample contains some 230,000 clones, about 80% of which appear only once. Germline V gives CDR1 SGHTS, CDR2 YDEGEE. This CDR3 contains 15 residues. Trimming left V 6 bases short and J 2 bases short, with 17 bases between. Enrollees, about 18 to 95 years old, lived in 24 US areas. Clinical histories supplied by participants themselves formed the basis of cohort assignment.

The rearrangement uses TRBV5-8 and TRBJ1-2; D is uncertain. Sequenced input: PBMCs or T cells enriched from blood (not recorded which). This clonotype was obtained from a middle-aged woman with acute COVID-19. CDR3 DNA: TGTGCCAGCACCCAATGGGAGGGCTGGAACTATGGCTACACCTTC. Translated: CASTQWEGWNYGYTF.